The clone carrying this T cell receptor (beta chain) was detected a few times. The germline V gene encodes CDR1 SGHNT and CDR2 YYREEE (reference sequence). Trimming at V came to 3 bases and at J to 5 bases, leaving 5 bases not matched to a gene. The CDR3 contains 15 residues. The sorted Tregs were CD4+CD25+CD127-/low cells. TCRdb itself ran the 5' RACE reads through MiXCR, one entry per CDR3 protein. The repertoire has about 57,000 distinct CDR3 sequences, about 26% of them found once; the top ten carry under 2.5%. This TCR came from a female donor with breast cancer. Sequencing was performed on tumor-infiltrating Tregs sorted from the breast tumor. The chain employs TRBV5-4 and TRBJ2-2, with TRBD1 matching over 9 bases. CDR3 DNA: TGTGCCAGCAGCTCCCACAGGGGGCGTACCGGGGAGCTGTTTTTT. Translated: CASSSHRGRTGELFF.